These T cell receptor beta chains were read from a single sample in a study of cytomegalovirus exposure and HLA in healthy donors. TCRdb's copy holds only in-frame clones and misses some; the assay was immunoSEQ multiplex PCR. The sample has about 130,000 clones; around 81% are singletons. Source material: PBMCs. These receptors were obtained from a man between 18 and 29 years old in good health and CMV-seronegative. The CDR3 runs from the conserved cysteine through the conserved F or W. Fields, in order: clone size, V gene, J gene, CDR3 protein. Rows give clone size only sometimes, using once, few, many, or a class for an expanded clone.

NA	TRBV28	TRBJ1-2	CASSLLGGYGYTF
NA	TRBV10-2	TRBJ2-1	CASGPTAGTGEQFF
NA	TRBV7-2	TRBJ1-1	CASSLVVRAEAFF
NA	TRBV12-5	TRBJ2-3	CASGLVLGQGTDTQYF
NA	TRBV27	TRBJ1-1	CASSSLQGPANTEAFF
NA	TRBV11-3	TRBJ2-3	CASSPRDSNTDTQYF
NA	TRBV19	TRBJ2-1	CASTASGGLSYNEQFF
NA	TRBV7-9	TRBJ1-1	CASSLGVRGRLEAFF
few	TRBV5-4	TRBJ2-5	CASSLDRYQETQYF
NA	TRBV7-8	TRBJ2-5	CASGRGSETQYF
NA	TRBV6-5	TRBJ1-3	CASRPGSGNTIYF
NA	TRBV2	TRBJ1-5	CASSDYRNQPQRF
once	TRBV25-1	TRBJ2-1	CASSGTASYNEQFF
NA	TRBV2	TRBJ1-2	CASSAARTRQARGYTF
once	TRBV5-6	TRBJ2-2	CASSVTGELFF
NA	TRBV27	TRBJ2-3	CASSVSRTVTQYF
NA	TRBV6-1	TRBJ1-1	CASSDYGGPRTEAFF
NA	TRBV4-3	TRBJ2-1	CASSQDQTARYNEQFF
NA	TRBV5-1	TRBJ1-1	CASSSVPGQLNTEAFF
NA	TRBV19	TRBJ1-1	CASMDRRNTEAFF
NA	TRBV28	TRBJ1-5	CASDIRQGHQPQHF
NA	TRBV28	TRBJ2-3	CASSLDQVSTDTQYF
NA	TRBV7-8	TRBJ2-1	CASIAVGLATYNEQFF
NA	TRBV5-1	TRBJ1-4	CASSFGQGNEKLFF
few	TRBV9	TRBJ2-2	CASSGTGDGELFF
NA	TRBV19	TRBJ1-5	CASSIEYSNQPQHF
NA	TRBV30	TRBJ2-1	CAWSGLRSVSEQFF
few	TRBV30	TRBJ1-1	CAWTSRLQGPNTEAFF
NA	TRBV7-2	TRBJ2-1	CASSHFRGVGGGPNEQFF
NA	TRBV19	TRBJ2-7	CATKSKPGQGFYEQYF
NA	TRBV14	TRBJ2-3	CASSQDFGLAGSTDTQYF
NA	TRBV18	TRBJ2-2	CASSPFDREDGELFF
few	TRBV2	TRBJ2-5	CASRLSGEGETQYF
NA	TRBV19	TRBJ2-6	CASNSQGLTSGANVLTF
NA	TRBV19	TRBJ1-6	CASSITGTVTSNSPLHF
NA	TRBV29-1	TRBJ2-7	CSVLDRSSYEQYF
NA	TRBV6-1	TRBJ1-1	CASSVTGEGTEAFF
once	TRBV5-4	TRBJ2-1	CASSSHTGGTGTNEQFF
NA	TRBV18	TRBJ1-1	CASSGRTNTEAFF
NA	TRBV30	TRBJ2-7	CAWSLGGVQYF
NA	TRBV5-6	TRBJ2-4	CASSLAGQNRRYQYF
NA	TRBV7-9	TRBJ1-4	CASSLGGTAEKLFF
NA	TRBV7-2	TRBJ2-1	CASSPRTSGGKNPNEQFF
NA	TRBV27	TRBJ1-6	CASRKLTDNSPLHF
NA	TRBV5-4	TRBJ2-2	CASSLSGDSITGELFF
NA	TRBV27	TRBJ1-5	CASSLSPPGVKGPQHF
NA	TRBV5-1	TRBJ2-1	CASSSVPGQGGDEQFF
once	TRBV4-1	TRBJ2-1	CASSPLAGGPHEQFF
once	TRBV30	TRBJ2-7	CAWSVGAGAHYEQYF
NA	TRBV11-2	TRBJ2-5	CASSPDYFSETQYF
NA	TRBV11-2	TRBJ2-3	CASSLRGGLRRTDTQYF
NA	TRBV6-5	TRBJ2-1	CASSYSGRGGNNEQFF
NA	TRBV4-1	TRBJ2-7	CASSQDRGLYYEQYF
NA	TRBV7-2	TRBJ1-5	CASSLERGQPQHF